This TCR beta chain derives from a study of vaccination effects on CD4 cells after COVID-19. This clone was seen a few times. Its antigen remains unknown. CDR3 length equals 14 residues. Germline lookup yields CDR1 SGHTA and CDR2 FQGNSA. Trimming shortened V by 2 bases and J by 6 bases, and 11 bases separated the two germline ends. The repertoire was sequenced with immunoSEQ multiplex PCR; TCRdb's copy has only in-frame clones and lacks some. The sample shows roughly 46,000 clones, 65% to 75% of them seen only once. Subsequent to roughly 9 days of culture, CD4+ T cells were isolated. A PCR test confirmed that the person had SARS-CoV-2 infection between March and December 2020. Each person got two doses of an mRNA SARS-CoV-2 vaccine, BNT162b2 or mRNA-1273.

This clonotype was sampled from a human donor who had a prior SARS-CoV-2 infection. The starting material was CD4+ T cells from PBMCs cultured without peptide, obtained after COVID-19 vaccination. The genes are TRBV7-2 and TRBJ2-1; no reliable D call. The chain's CDR3 is CASSLLSTPNEQFF. CDR3 bases: TGTGCCAGCAGCTTATTAAGTACTCCCAATGAGCAGTTCTTC.